Shown below are 22 T cell receptor beta chains from a single sample sequenced in a study of blood T cells in healthy people across ages. Alongside a J-beta primer mix, a sample-barcoded 5' primer served in a second PCR lasting roughly 6 to 11 cycles. TCRdb re-derived calls from the 5' RACE reads in MiXCR, one entry per CDR3 protein. The table has approximately 850,000 distinct CDR3 sequences, around 45% seen once. Specimen: blood. These TCRs come from a man aged 55 to 70 in good health.

This clonotype was seen ten or more times. The chain links TRBV29-1 to TRBJ2-4; either TRBD1 or TRBD2 may supply D (5 bases each). V was trimmed by 1 base and J by 6 bases, leaving 10 bases between them. Looked up from germline, CDR1 is SQVTM and CDR2 is ANQGSEA. This CDR3 region has 13 residues. The CDR3 is CSVEVRDPNIQYF. CDR3 DNA: TGCAGCGTTGAAGTCAGGGACCCAAACATTCAGTACTTC.

The chain couples TRBV12-3 or TRBV12-4 to TRBJ2-3; D uncertain. The CDR3 totals 16 residues. V dropped 0 bases and J dropped 7 bases, with 17 bases sitting between them. The CDR3 bases are TGTGCCAGCAGTTTAGCGCTAGGAGCACCAAGCTATACGCAGTATTTT. Its translation: CASSLALGAPSYTQYF.

Only one count was recorded for this clonotype. A much larger clone sits a single nucleotide away, making a read error possible. The chain recombines TRBV2 with TRBJ2-1; no definite D call. In germline, CDR1 is SNHLY, CDR2 FYNNEI. V lost 7 bases and J lost 13, with 14 bases in between. This CDR3 comprises 11 residues. This CDR3 reads CASNLVETQFF. CDR3 in DNA: TGTGCCAGCAACCTAGTAGAGACCCAGTTCTTC.

V is TRBV4-2 and J is TRBJ1-2; D is uncertain. V was pared by 5 bases and J by 4 bases, with 14 bases between. The CDR3 spans 14 residues. CDR1 and CDR2 from the germline V gene are LGHNA and YNFKEQ. The CDR3 DNA reads as TGTGCCAGCAGCAAAACAGATACCATCTATGGCTACACCTTC. Protein product: CASSKTDTIYGYTF.

The chain carries TRBV30 and TRBJ2-4, with D possibly TRBD1 on 6 matching bases. Germline loops: CDR1 GTSNPN, CDR2 SVGIG (reference sequence). The V gene lost 4 bases and the J gene lost 4 bases, with 14 bases spanning the gap. The CDR3 length is 14 residues. The CDR3 here is CAWTGTTFKNIQYF. CDR3 sequence (DNA): TGTGCCTGGACCGGGACAACCTTTAAAAACATTCAGTACTTC.

V and J are TRBV6-6 and TRBJ2-7, with 10 bases identical to TRBD2. CDR3 size: 15 residues. Germline CDR1 MNHNY, CDR2 SVGAGI (reference sequence). Losses at the gene ends were 2 bases for V and 4 bases for J; bases not matched to a gene: 5. The CDR3 is CASSYPSGGLYEQYF. In DNA, the CDR3 is TGTGCCAGCAGTTACCCTAGCGGGGGATTATACGAGCAGTACTTC.

The gene calls are TRBV29-1 and TRBJ2-3; no firm D call. The CDR3 has 12 residues. The V gene's germline CDR1 is SQVTM and CDR2 ANQGSEA. Trimming cost V 6 bases and J 2 bases, with 9 bases left between them. CDR3 nucleotides: TGCAGCGTCGACCCCTACACAGATACGCAGTATTTT. This sequence encodes CSVDPYTDTQYF.

V and J are TRBV24-1 and TRBJ2-1; 7 bases line up with TRBD2. The CDR3 covers 15 residues. After removal of 3 bases from V and 4 bases from J, the junction contained 5 bases not matched to a gene. The germline gives CDR1 KGHDR, CDR2 SFDVKD. The CDR3 loop reads CATSDPGTIYNEQFF. CDR3 DNA sequence: TGTGCCACCAGTGATCCCGGGACTATATACAATGAGCAGTTCTTC.

This clonotype turned up a few times. The rearrangement uses TRBV10-3 and TRBJ2-1, with 14 bases matching TRBD2. In germline, CDR1 is ENHRY, CDR2 SYGVKD. There are 18 residues in the CDR3. J lost 0 bases, V lost 6 bases, and 7 bases had no gene match. The CDR3 spells CAIRGTSGGRSSYNEQFF. In DNA form, the CDR3 reads TGTGCCATCAGGGGGACTAGCGGGGGCCGCAGCTCCTACAATGAGCAGTTCTTC.

This clonotype was seen many times. The chain links TRBV12-3 or TRBV12-4 to TRBJ2-7; TRBD1 aligns across 9 bases. With V trimmed by 6 bases and J by 6 bases, 9 bases remained unmatched. This CDR3 has 14 amino acids. In DNA form, the CDR3 reads TGTGCCAGCAGACAGACAGGGGGGGCCTCCGAGCAGTACTTC. Its translation: CASRQTGGASEQYF.

The V gene is TRBV28, the J gene TRBJ1-5; D perhaps matches TRBD1 (5 bases). The CDR3 is 15 residues long. V lost 1 base and J lost 3, with 10 bases in between. The germline V gene has CDR1 MDHEN and CDR2 SYDVKM. The CDR3 DNA is TGTGCCAGCAGTTTATCTGGGACTTTCAATCAGCCCCAGCATTTT. Protein sequence: CASSLSGTFNQPQHF.

The chain uses TRBV6-6 and TRBJ2-5; 9 nucleotides line up with TRBD1. This CDR3 has 15 amino acids. The V and J ends lost 6 bases and 11 bases, in that order; junction bases with no gene match: 16. Germline V CDR1 and CDR2: MNHNY, SVGAGI (reference sequence). This CDR3 is CASRMGQGLSNEQYF. DNA of the CDR3: TGTGCCAGCAGGATGGGACAGGGACTATCCAATGAGCAGTACTTC.

The CDR3 region has the DNA TGTGCCAGCAGGGTAGGGTTGAGCGAGCAGTACTTC. Translating gives CASRVGLSEQYF. J is TRBJ2-7 and V is TRBV2; D remains ambiguous. The V gene lost 6 bases and the J gene lost 6 bases, with 12 bases spanning the gap. The CDR3 has 12 amino acids. Germline V gene data show CDR1 as SNHLY and CDR2 as FYNNEI.

This clonotype occurred a few times. This chain connects TRBV5-6 to TRBJ2-7; TRBD2 agrees at 8 bases. This CDR3 contains 15 residues. Germline CDR1 reads SGHDT; CDR2 reads YYEEEE. The ends lost 1 base at V and 3 bases at J; junction bases unmatched: 6. CDR3 coding DNA: TGTGCCAGCAGCTTGTTACCGGGAGGGGTCTACGAGCAGTACTTC. Its translation is CASSLLPGGVYEQYF.

The chain links TRBV7-2 to TRBJ2-7; D is ambiguous. This CDR3 region has 16 residues. The V gene lost 5 bases and the J gene lost 5 bases, with 22 bases spanning the gap. In germline, CDR1 is SGHTA, CDR2 FQGNSA. The chain's CDR3 is CASSHPPLVGSHEQYF. The DNA for the CDR3 is TGTGCCAGCAGCCACCCCCCCCTAGTAGGGTCCCACGAGCAGTACTTC.

V usage is TRBV29-1 and J usage is TRBJ1-1, with D unclear. Germline V gives CDR1 SQVTM, CDR2 ANQGSEA. The CDR3 is 12 amino acids. Trimming left V 3 bases short and J 1 base short, with 6 bases between. The CDR3 DNA reads TGCAGCGTTGAGGTAGGGAACACTGAAGCTTTCTTT. Translation gives CSVEVGNTEAFF.

The genes are TRBV20-1 and TRBJ2-5; 9 nucleotides agree with TRBD1. The J call may be mistaken, given a closer DNA end match to TRBJ2-7. This CDR3 is 14 amino acids long. Germline V CDR1 and CDR2: DFQATT, SNEGSKA (reference sequence). In DNA form, the CDR3 reads TGCAGTGCTAGAGTTCCCGGACAGGGGTACGAGCAGTACTTC. Protein product: CSARVPGQGYEQYF.

The V call is TRBV24-1, the J call TRBJ2-3, with TRBD1 as a possible D gene (5 bases). The CDR3 is 14 amino acids. Trimming took 5 bases from V and 6 from J, leaving 14 bases between them. CDR1 and CDR2 (germline): KGHDR, SFDVKD. CDR3 nucleotides: TGTGCCACCAGTGGTCTCGACAGTATGGATACGCAGTATTTT. It translates to CATSGLDSMDTQYF.

The V and J genes are TRBV5-1 and TRBJ2-5, with D tentatively TRBD1 (5 bases). Germline lookup yields CDR1 SGHRS and CDR2 YFSETQ. This CDR3 comprises 16 residues. V gave up 0 bases and J gave up 2 bases, with 14 bases separating them. The CDR3: CASSLAGWGQQETQYF. The CDR3 DNA reads as TGCGCCAGCAGCTTGGCCGGGTGGGGCCAACAAGAGACCCAGTACTTC.

This rearrangement joins TRBV5-6 to TRBJ2-3, with 8 bases aligning to TRBD2. This CDR3 region has 17 residues. Per germline, CDR1 SGHDT and CDR2 YYEEEE. Losses at the gene ends were 0 bases for V and 2 bases for J; bases not matched to a gene: 8. CDR3 nucleotide sequence: TGTGCCAGCAGCTTGGGCGCGCGGGGGGCCTTCACAGATACGCAGTATTTT. Protein: CASSLGARGAFTDTQYF.

This clonotype was picked up one time. The V gene is TRBV12-3 or TRBV12-4, the J gene TRBJ1-2, with D perhaps matching TRBD1 (5 bases). The V gene lost 10 bases and the J gene lost 8 bases, with 20 bases spanning the gap. This CDR3 comprises 13 residues. The CDR3, as DNA: TGTGCCAACACCCTCGGCGCAGGGACGGGCTACACCTTC. Protein product: CANTLGAGTGYTF.

Only a few counts were recorded for this clonotype. This chain links TRBV3-1 with TRBJ1-4; D remains unclear. The ends were cut back, 0 bases at V and 6 bases at J, with 20 bases in the middle. The CDR3 spans 18 residues. CDR1 and CDR2 from the germline V gene are LGHDT and YNNKEL (reference sequence). CDR3 residues: CASSQDGLIGSGYEKLFF. The CDR3 region has the DNA TGTGCCAGCAGCCAAGATGGTCTTATCGGTTCAGGCTATGAAAAACTGTTTTTT.